These 6 T cell receptor beta chains came from one sample sequenced in a study of post-analysis software for immune sequencing data. Notes on the study in general: TRBV5-6, TRBV5-1 and TRBV20-1 belonged to a set of about 5 TRBV segments that were more frequent in patients than controls.

What these receptors recognize is not known. TCR beta cDNA libraries included unique molecular identifiers. TCRdb reprocessed the PCR reads via MiXCR and lists one record per CDR3 protein. The sample has 600,000 to 700,000 distinct CDR3 sequences, 59% seen once; the top ten hold about 10%. The sample was blood. Source of these receptors: a girl aged 2-15 years with multiple sclerosis.

This chain connects TRBV7-2 to TRBJ2-4; perhaps TRBD2 as D (6 bases). Gene TRBJ2-7 matches the end of the DNA better, so the J call may be wrong. This CDR3 has 13 residues. Germline V CDR1 and CDR2: SGHTA, FQGNSA. The CDR3 region has the DNA TGTGCCAGCAGTTTTAGCGGAAACTACGAGCAGTACTTC. Protein product: CASSFSGNYEQYF.

The chain combines TRBV20-1 with TRBJ1-5; possibly TRBD1 for D (6 bases). The V gene lost 3 bases and the J gene lost 6 bases, with 15 bases spanning the gap. The CDR3 is 14 residues long. Per germline, CDR1 DFQATT and CDR2 SNEGSKA (reference sequence). The CDR3 DNA sequence: TGCAGTGCTAGGGGCCGGGGGCCTCGTCAGCCCCAGCATTTT. Translating gives CSARGRGPRQPQHF.

This clonotype was observed a handful of times. This chain joins TRBV7-9 and TRBJ2-5; the D gene is possibly TRBD1 (5 bases). The CDR3 contains 11 residues. Trimming pared 1 base from V and 12 bases from J, leaving 9 bases between. Per germline, CDR1 SEHNR and CDR2 FQNEAQ (reference sequence). Written as DNA, the CDR3 is TGTGCCAGCAGCTTAGGCCAGGGAAAGTACTTC. The encoded protein is CASSLGQGKYF.

This chain joins TRBV5-1 and TRBJ2-5; a weak D match, TRBD2 (5 bases). The CDR3 is 14 amino acids. Looked up from germline, CDR1 is SGHRS and CDR2 is YFSETQ. Trimming removed 4 bases at V and 4 bases at J, with 14 bases between. The CDR3 DNA reads as TGCGCCAGCAGCGGAGGACTCCTCGCAGAGACCCAGTACTTC. This gives the protein CASSGGLLAETQYF.

This clonotype was picked up a small number of times. This sequence joins TRBV20-1 and TRBJ2-1; D is perhaps TRBD2 (5 bases). The CDR3 has 13 amino acids. CDR1 and CDR2 (germline): DFQATT, SNEGSKA (reference sequence). Trimming removed 7 bases at V and 6 bases at J, with 16 bases between. CDR3 in amino acids: CSVDQRAPNEQFF. The CDR3 DNA reads as TGCAGTGTCGATCAGAGGGCACCCAATGAGCAGTTCTTC.

The chain carries TRBV7-4 and TRBJ2-5; 13 nucleotides match TRBD2. The DNA end is a closer match to TRBJ2-7, so the J assignment may be wrong. The CDR3 length is 17 residues. Germline V gene lookup returns CDR1 SGHVT and CDR2 SQSDAQ. In nucleotides, the CDR3 is TGTGCCAGCAGCTCTAGGGCCCCCGGGACTAGCGGGGACGAGCAGTACTTC. Its translation is CASSSRAPGTSGDEQYF.